This T cell receptor beta chain was identified in a study of CD8 T cells in ankylosing spondylitis. This clonotype was recorded many times. CDR1 and CDR2 (germline): SGHRS, YFSETQ. This CDR3 spans 14 amino acids. Trimming took 0 bases from V and 4 from J, leaving 10 bases between them. TCRdb re-called the 5' RACE reads with MiXCR, one entry per CDR3 protein. This sample has tens of thousands of distinct CDR3 sequences, with 9.5% to 11% found just once. J is TRBJ1-1 and V is TRBV5-1; TRBD1 might be the D (5 bases). The source is a male donor with ankylosing spondylitis or in good health (not recorded which). Source material: blood, either unsorted or a sorted T cell fraction (not recorded which). The chain's CDR3 is CASSLEARATEAFF. The CDR3, as DNA: TGCGCCAGCAGCTTGGAGGCCAGGGCCACTGAAGCTTTCTTT.